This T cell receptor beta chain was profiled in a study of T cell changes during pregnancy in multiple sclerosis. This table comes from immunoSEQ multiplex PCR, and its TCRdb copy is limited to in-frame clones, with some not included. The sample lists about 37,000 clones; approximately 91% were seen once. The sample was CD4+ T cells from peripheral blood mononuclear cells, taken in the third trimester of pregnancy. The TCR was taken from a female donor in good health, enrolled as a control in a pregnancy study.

The CDR3 loop reads CSVKQGVSTDTQYF. The CDR3 coding sequence is TGCAGCGTCAAACAGGGGGTGAGCACAGATACGCAGTATTTT. This chain links TRBV29-1 with TRBJ2-3, with TRBD1 matching 8 bases. Germline lookup yields CDR1 SQVTM and CDR2 ANQGSEA. This CDR3 has 14 residues. The V and J ends lost 6 bases and 0 bases, in that order; junction bases with no gene match: 5.